The clone carrying this T cell receptor beta chain showed up many times. The data derive from a study of molecular identifiers for immune sequencing clone quantification. Study overall: Within a replicate experiment, RNA obtained from either about 20,000 or 100,000 naive CD8 cells was divided into five aliquots, and four of those aliquots were then sequenced.

The authors built bulk TCR libraries by previously described methods with listed TCR primers. One entry per CDR3 protein results from TCRdb running MiXCR on the PCR reads. The sample shows some 40,000 distinct CDR3 sequences, approximately 22% of them seen only once. The germline CDR1 and CDR2 sequences are MNHNY and SVGAGI (reference sequence). CDR3 length: 14 amino acids. The ends were cut back, 2 bases at V and 11 bases at J, with 15 bases in the middle. Material for sequencing was naive CD8+ T cells from blood, with Jurkat cell RNA spiked in. As to subset: FACS-sorted CD8+CD4-CCR7+CD45RA+ naive T cells. The origin of this receptor is a human donor in good health. Some libraries in this study had Jurkat cell RNA spiked in. The rearrangement links TRBV6-6 to TRBJ2-2; D not certain. CDR3 coding DNA: TGTGCCAGCAGTTACATAGTTCCGGTTCCCGAGCTGTTTTTT. Its translation: CASSYIVPVPELFF.